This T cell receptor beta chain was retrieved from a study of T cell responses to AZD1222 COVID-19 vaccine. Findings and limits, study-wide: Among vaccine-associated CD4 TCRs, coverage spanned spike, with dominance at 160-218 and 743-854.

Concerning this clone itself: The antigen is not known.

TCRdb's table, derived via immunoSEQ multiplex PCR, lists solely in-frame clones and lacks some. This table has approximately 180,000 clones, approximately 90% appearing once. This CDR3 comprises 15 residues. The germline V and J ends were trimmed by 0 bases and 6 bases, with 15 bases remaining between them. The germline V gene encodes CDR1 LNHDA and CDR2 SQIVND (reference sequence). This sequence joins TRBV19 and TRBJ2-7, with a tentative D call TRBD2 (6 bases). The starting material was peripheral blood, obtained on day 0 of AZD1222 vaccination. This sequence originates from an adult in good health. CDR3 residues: CASSIEWGVGSEQYF. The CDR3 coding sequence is TGTGCCAGTAGTATAGAGTGGGGGGTCGGGAGCGAGCAGTACTTC.